The clone carrying this T cell receptor (beta chain) was observed once. The data were obtained in a study of technical replicates of blood from a handful of donors. V dropped 4 bases and J dropped 0 bases, with 10 bases sitting between them. In germline, CDR1 is MNHNS, CDR2 SASEGT. The CDR3 spans 14 residues. Profiling relied on immunoSEQ multiplex PCR, and the TCRdb table lists in-frame clones only, not all of them. The sample has some 71,000 clones; 95% to 98% are singletons. The chain carries TRBV6-1 and TRBJ2-7; D gene unclear. The material sequenced was T cells isolated from PBMCs. The receptor comes from a human donor in good health. The chain's CDR3 is CASSATPSSYEQYF. CDR3 bases: TGTGCCAGCAGTGCGACTCCGAGCTCCTACGAGCAGTACTTC.